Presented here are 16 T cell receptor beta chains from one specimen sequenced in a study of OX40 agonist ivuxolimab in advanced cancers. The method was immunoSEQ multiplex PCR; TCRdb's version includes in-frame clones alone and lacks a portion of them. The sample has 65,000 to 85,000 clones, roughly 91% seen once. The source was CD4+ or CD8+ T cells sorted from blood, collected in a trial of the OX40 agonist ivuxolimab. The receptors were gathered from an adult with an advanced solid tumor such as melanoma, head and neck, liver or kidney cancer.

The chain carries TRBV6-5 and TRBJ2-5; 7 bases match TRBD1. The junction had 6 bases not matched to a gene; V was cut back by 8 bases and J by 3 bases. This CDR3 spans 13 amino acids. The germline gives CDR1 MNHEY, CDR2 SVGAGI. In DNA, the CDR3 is TGTGCCAGCTTAGATGACAGGGAAGAGACCCAGTACTTC. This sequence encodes CASLDDREETQYF.

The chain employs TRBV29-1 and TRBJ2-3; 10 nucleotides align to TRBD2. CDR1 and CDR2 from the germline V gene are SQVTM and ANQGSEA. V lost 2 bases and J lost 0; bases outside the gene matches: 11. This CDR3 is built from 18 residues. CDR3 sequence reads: CSVEYVGLAYTSTDTQYF. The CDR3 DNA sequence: TGCAGCGTTGAATATGTGGGACTAGCGTACACTAGCACAGATACGCAGTATTTT.

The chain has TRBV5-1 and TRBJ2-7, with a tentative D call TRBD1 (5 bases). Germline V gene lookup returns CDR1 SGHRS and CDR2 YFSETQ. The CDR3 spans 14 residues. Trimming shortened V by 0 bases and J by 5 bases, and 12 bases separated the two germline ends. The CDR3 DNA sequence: TGCGCCAGCAGCTTGGGGCAGGGTAGGAACGAGCAGTACTTC. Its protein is CASSLGQGRNEQYF.

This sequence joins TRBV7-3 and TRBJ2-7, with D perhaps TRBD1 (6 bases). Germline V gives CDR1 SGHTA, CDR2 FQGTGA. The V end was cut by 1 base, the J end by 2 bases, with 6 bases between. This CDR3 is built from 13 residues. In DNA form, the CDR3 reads TGTGCCAGCAGCTTAAACAGGGCCTACGAGCAGTACTTC. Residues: CASSLNRAYEQYF. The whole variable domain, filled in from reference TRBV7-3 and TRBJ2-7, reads GAGVSQTPSNKVTEKGKYVELRCDPISGHTALYWYRQSLGQGPEFLIYFQGTGAADDSGLPNDRFFAVRPEGSVSTLKIQRTERGDSAVYLCASSLNRAYEQYFGPGTRLTVT.

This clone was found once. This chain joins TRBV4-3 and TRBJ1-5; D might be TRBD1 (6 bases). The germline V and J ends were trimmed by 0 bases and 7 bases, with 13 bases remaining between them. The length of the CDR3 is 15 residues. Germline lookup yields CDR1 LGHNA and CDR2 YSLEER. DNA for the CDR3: TGCGCCAGCAGCCAAGATGGGGGGGCGCGACAGCCCCAGCATTTT. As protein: CASSQDGGARQPQHF.

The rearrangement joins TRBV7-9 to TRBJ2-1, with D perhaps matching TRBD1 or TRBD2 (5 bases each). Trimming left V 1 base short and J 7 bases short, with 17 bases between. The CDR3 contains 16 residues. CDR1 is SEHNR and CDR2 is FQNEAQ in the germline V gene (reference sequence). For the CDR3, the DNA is TGTGCCAGCAGCTTAGTGGGGACGCATAAGGAGAATGAGCAGTTCTTC. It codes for CASSLVGTHKENEQFF.

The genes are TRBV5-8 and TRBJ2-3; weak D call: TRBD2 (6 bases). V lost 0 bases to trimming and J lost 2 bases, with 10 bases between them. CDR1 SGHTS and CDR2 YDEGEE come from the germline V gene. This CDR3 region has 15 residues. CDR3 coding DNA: TGTGCCAGCAGCTTGGCCGTAGCGGACACAGATACGCAGTATTTT. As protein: CASSLAVADTDTQYF.

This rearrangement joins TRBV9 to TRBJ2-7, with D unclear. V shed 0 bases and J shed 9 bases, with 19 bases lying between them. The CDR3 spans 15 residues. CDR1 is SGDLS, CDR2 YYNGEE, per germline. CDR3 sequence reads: CASSVGRDTHGGQYF. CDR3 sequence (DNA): TGTGCCAGCAGCGTAGGAAGAGACACCCACGGCGGGCAGTACTTC.

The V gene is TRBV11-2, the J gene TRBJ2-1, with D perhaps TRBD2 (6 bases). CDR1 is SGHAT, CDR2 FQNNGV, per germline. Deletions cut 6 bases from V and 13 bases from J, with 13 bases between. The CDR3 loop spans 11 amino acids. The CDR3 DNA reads TGTGCCAGCAGTCCCCCGGGACTTCAGTTCTTC. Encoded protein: CASSPPGLQFF.

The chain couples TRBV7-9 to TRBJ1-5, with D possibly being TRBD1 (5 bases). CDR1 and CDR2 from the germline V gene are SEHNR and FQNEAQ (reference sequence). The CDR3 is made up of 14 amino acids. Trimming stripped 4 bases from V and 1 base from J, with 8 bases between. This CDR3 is CASSSQGSNQPQHF. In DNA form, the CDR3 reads TGTGCCAGCAGCTCTCAGGGAAGCAATCAGCCCCAGCATTTT.

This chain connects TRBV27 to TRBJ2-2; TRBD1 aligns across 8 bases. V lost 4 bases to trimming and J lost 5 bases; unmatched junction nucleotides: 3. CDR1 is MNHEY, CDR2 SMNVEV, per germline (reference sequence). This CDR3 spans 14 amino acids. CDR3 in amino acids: CASSSTGETGELFF. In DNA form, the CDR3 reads TGTGCCAGCAGTTCGACAGGGGAAACCGGGGAGCTGTTTTTT.

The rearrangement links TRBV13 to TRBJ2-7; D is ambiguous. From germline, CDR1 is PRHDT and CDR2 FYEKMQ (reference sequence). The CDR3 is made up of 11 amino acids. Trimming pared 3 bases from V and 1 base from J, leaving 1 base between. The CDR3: CASSFSYEQYF. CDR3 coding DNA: TGTGCCAGCAGCTTTTCCTACGAGCAGTACTTC.

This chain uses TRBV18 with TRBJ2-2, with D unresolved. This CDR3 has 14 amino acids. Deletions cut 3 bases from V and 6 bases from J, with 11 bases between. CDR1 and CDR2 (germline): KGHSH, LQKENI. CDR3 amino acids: CASSPDSRAGELFF. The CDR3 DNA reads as TGTGCCAGCTCACCGGATAGTCGCGCCGGGGAGCTGTTTTTT.

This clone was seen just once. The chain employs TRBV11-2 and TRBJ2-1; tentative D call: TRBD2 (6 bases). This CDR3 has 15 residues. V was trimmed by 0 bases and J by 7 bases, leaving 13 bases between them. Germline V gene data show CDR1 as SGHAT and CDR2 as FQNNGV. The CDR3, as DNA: TGTGCCAGCAGCTTAGATGTGTCAGGAGGGAATGAGCAGTTCTTC. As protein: CASSLDVSGGNEQFF.

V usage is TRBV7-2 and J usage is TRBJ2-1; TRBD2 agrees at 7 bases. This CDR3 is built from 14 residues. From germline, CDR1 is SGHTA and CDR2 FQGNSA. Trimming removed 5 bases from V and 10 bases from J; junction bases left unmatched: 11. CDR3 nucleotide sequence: TGTGCCAGCAGCCCCGGACTAGGTCTCGAGGAGCAGTTCTTC. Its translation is CASSPGLGLEEQFF.

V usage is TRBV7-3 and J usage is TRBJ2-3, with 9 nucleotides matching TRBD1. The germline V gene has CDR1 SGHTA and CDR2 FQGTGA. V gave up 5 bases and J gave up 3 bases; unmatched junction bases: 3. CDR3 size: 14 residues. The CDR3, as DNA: TGTGCCAGCAGCCCGGGACAGGGTACAGATACGCAGTATTTT. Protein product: CASSPGQGTDTQYF.